One and the same sample provided the 23 T cell receptor beta chains below, sequenced in a study of T cell responses to AZD1222 COVID-19 vaccine. This table comes from immunoSEQ multiplex PCR, and its TCRdb copy is limited to in-frame clones, with some not included. The repertoire holds 200,000 or so clones, 93% seen once, with roughly 0.99% in the top ten. This sample comprised peripheral blood, obtained 28 days after the second AZD1222 dose. Receptors originate from an adult who received the AZD1222 COVID-19 vaccine.

This chain joins TRBV6-6 and TRBJ1-4; the D gene is possibly TRBD1 (6 bases). The length of the CDR3 is 16 residues. V was shortened by 5 bases and J by 1 base, with 14 bases between the two germline ends. Germline V gives CDR1 MNHNY, CDR2 SVGAGI (reference sequence). CDR3 protein: CASSSQGGITNEKLFF. DNA of the CDR3: TGTGCCAGCAGTAGTCAAGGGGGAATAACTAATGAAAAACTGTTTTTT.

This sequence joins TRBV20-1 and TRBJ1-2; D ambiguous. The CDR3 contains 11 residues. V was shortened by 4 bases and J by 8 bases, with 11 bases between the two germline ends. Germline V CDR1 and CDR2: DFQATT, SNEGSKA (reference sequence). In DNA form, the CDR3 reads TGCAGTGCTATCCCTACTGGGGGCTACACCTTC. Translation: CSAIPTGGYTF.

The CDR3 coding sequence is TGTGCCAGCAGCTTAGTGCCCAGGGACAAACTGTTTTTT. Protein sequence: CASSLVPRDKLFF. The chain links TRBV11-2 to TRBJ1-4; TRBD1 is a possible D gene (5 bases). CDR1 is SGHAT and CDR2 is FQNNGV in the germline V gene. CDR3 length: 13 amino acids. Trimming removed 1 base at V and 11 bases at J, with 11 bases between.

This sequence joins TRBV6-2 or TRBV6-3 and TRBJ1-4, with 7 bases identical to TRBD1. CDR1 is MNHEY, CDR2 SVGEGT, per germline. This CDR3 region has 15 residues. The V gene end was trimmed by 6 bases and the J gene end by 0 bases; junction bases not matched to a gene: 4. Here the CDR3 DNA reads TGTGCCAGCAGCGACAGGGATTCAACTAATGAAAAACTGTTTTTT. It translates to CASSDRDSTNEKLFF.

This chain connects TRBV5-1 to TRBJ1-1; D unresolved. Per germline, CDR1 SGHRS and CDR2 YFSETQ. The V end lost 0 bases, the J end lost 3 bases, and 15 bases lay between the germline ends. This CDR3 is built from 16 residues. CDR3 loop: CASSLGFRRSDTEAFF. As DNA, the CDR3 is TGCGCCAGCAGCTTGGGATTCCGCCGCTCAGACACTGAAGCTTTCTTT.

The chain combines TRBV12-3 or TRBV12-4 with TRBJ2-2, with TRBD1 matching over 7 bases. The CDR3 has 13 amino acids. V gave up 6 bases and J gave up 4 bases; unmatched junction bases: 2. The chain's CDR3 is CASRGQSTGELFF. The CDR3, as DNA: TGTGCCAGCAGGGGACAGAGCACCGGGGAGCTGTTTTTT.

The chain couples TRBV9 to TRBJ2-2; D unclear. Trimming left V 6 bases short and J 4 bases short, with 19 bases between. Germline loops: CDR1 SGDLS, CDR2 YYNGEE. The CDR3 is 16 amino acids. The CDR3 is CASTPLGLVGTGELFF. The CDR3 DNA reads as TGTGCCAGCACCCCGCTAGGGTTGGTGGGCACCGGGGAGCTGTTTTTT. The complete variable domain, with remaining parts taken from reference TRBV9 and TRBJ2-2, reads DSGVTQTPKHLITATGQRVTLRCSPRSGDLSVYWYQQSLDQGLQFLIQYYNGEERAKGNILERFSAQQFPDLHSELNLSSLELGDSALYFCASTPLGLVGTGELFFGEGSRLTVL.

V and J are TRBV6-5 and TRBJ2-2; 11 bases map to TRBD1. The CDR3 length is 14 residues. The trim removed 5 bases at V and 6 bases at J, leaving 2 bases unmatched. Germline loops: CDR1 MNHEY, CDR2 SVGAGI. CDR3 in DNA: TGTGCCAGCAGTAGGACAGGGGGCTCCGGGGAGCTGTTTTTT. Protein product: CASSRTGGSGELFF.

The sample holds one count of this clone. The chain combines TRBV11-2 with TRBJ1-1; tentative D call: TRBD1 (5 bases). Trimming left V 2 bases short and J 3 bases short, with 7 bases between. This CDR3 is 13 amino acids long. Germline V CDR1 and CDR2: SGHAT, FQNNGV. CDR3 nucleotide sequence: TGTGCCAGCAGCTTACAGGGCTACACTGAAGCTTTCTTT. As protein: CASSLQGYTEAFF.

The chain links TRBV6-5 to TRBJ1-1; 10 nucleotides align to TRBD1. The CDR3 loop spans 14 amino acids. Germline V gene sequence: CDR1 MNHEY, CDR2 SVGAGI. V lost 6 bases and J lost 4; bases outside the gene matches: 5. The DNA for the CDR3 is TGTGCCAGCAGAACCGGGACAGGGGCCACTGAAGCTTTCTTT. Translated: CASRTGTGATEAFF.

The chain recombines TRBV10-3 with TRBJ2-1; 10 nucleotides agree with TRBD2. Germline-derived CDR1 and CDR2 are ENHRY and SYGVKD. The CDR3 spans 14 residues. J was trimmed by 0 bases and V by 9 bases; bases with no gene match: 2. The DNA of the CDR3 is TGTGCCATGGGGACTAGCGTCTCCTACAATGAGCAGTTCTTC. This codes for CAMGTSVSYNEQFF.

This chain uses TRBV2 with TRBJ1-6, with a weak D call TRBD1 (6 bases). This CDR3 has 13 amino acids. The ends were cut back, 5 bases at V and 7 bases at J, with 9 bases in the middle. Germline loops: CDR1 SNHLY, CDR2 FYNNEI. In nucleotides, the CDR3 is TGTGCCAGCAGTCGGGACACCAATTCACCCCTCCACTTT. Translation gives CASSRDTNSPLHF. Full variable domain (rest looked up from reference TRBV2 and TRBJ1-6): EPEVTQTPSHQVTQMGQEVILRCVPISNHLYFYWYRQILGQKVEFLVSFYNNEISEKSEIFDDQFSVERPDGSNFTLKIRSTKLEDSAMYFCASSRDTNSPLHFGNGTRLTVT.

This clone has only one observation. The V and J genes are TRBV6-5 and TRBJ1-2; no definite D call. The V end lost 2 bases, the J end lost 5 bases, and 12 bases lay between the germline ends. CDR3 length: 14 residues. Germline loops: CDR1 MNHEY, CDR2 SVGAGI. The CDR3 bases are TGTGCCAGCAGTTACGCGCGAGGAGCTTATGGCTACACCTTC. This sequence encodes CASSYARGAYGYTF.

The genes are TRBV5-8 and TRBJ2-5; perhaps TRBD1 as D (6 bases). Germline loops: CDR1 SGHTS, CDR2 YDEGEE. V was cut by 4 bases and J by 4 bases, with 14 bases left in between. CDR3 length: 14 residues. The CDR3 loop reads CASSQGTTRETQYF. The DNA of the CDR3 is TGTGCCAGCAGCCAGGGGACAACCAGAGAGACCCAGTACTTC. The whole variable domain, remainder taken from reference TRBV5-8 and TRBJ2-5, is EAGVTQSPTHLIKTRGQQATLRCSPISGHTSVYWYQQALGLGLQFLLWYDEGEERNRGNFPPRFSGRQFPNYSSELNVNALELEDSALYLCASSQGTTRETQYFGPGTRLLVL.

The chain uses TRBV9 and TRBJ2-7; a possible D gene is TRBD1 (5 bases). CDR1 and CDR2 from the germline V gene are SGDLS and YYNGEE. CDR3 length: 16 residues. V was clipped by 0 bases and J by 2 bases, with 15 bases between them. CDR3 nucleotide sequence: TGTGCCAGCAGCGTAGGGCAGGGAATAGGAACCTACGAGCAGTACTTC. Protein: CASSVGQGIGTYEQYF.

This chain links TRBV3-1 (or the pseudogene TRBV3-2) with TRBJ1-1; the D gene is possibly TRBD1 (6 bases). From germline, CDR1 is LGHDT and CDR2 YNNKEL (reference sequence). Trimming removed 2 bases from V and 8 bases from J, with 15 bases in between. CDR3 length: 14 amino acids. CDR3 sequence (DNA): TGTGCCAGCAGCCAACTCTCAGGGGCCGGCGAAGCTTTCTTT. Translated: CASSQLSGAGEAFF.

This clone showed up just once. The V gene is TRBV27, the J gene TRBJ1-5, with D uncertain. The CDR3 totals 14 residues. Germline V lookup: CDR1 MNHEY, CDR2 SMNVEV (reference sequence). V lost 2 bases and J lost 1, with 6 bases in between. In DNA, the CDR3 is TGTGCCAGCAGTTTACAGCTCAGCAATCAGCCCCAGCATTTT. The encoded protein is CASSLQLSNQPQHF.

V usage is TRBV7-2 and J usage is TRBJ2-7; D perhaps matches TRBD1 (6 bases). Germline assignment: CDR1 SGHTA and CDR2 FQGNSA. Trimming stripped 1 base from V and 3 bases from J, with 13 bases between. This CDR3 contains 15 residues. CDR3 residues: CASSLGKQGFYEQYF. The CDR3 DNA follows: TGTGCCAGCAGCTTAGGTAAACAGGGCTTCTACGAGCAGTACTTC. The full variable domain, with the rest looked up from reference TRBV7-2 and TRBJ2-7, is GAGVSQSPSNKVTEKGKDVELRCDPISGHTALYWYRQSLGQGLEFLIYFQGNSAPDKSGLPSDRFSAERTGGSVSTLTIQRTQQEDSAVYLCASSLGKQGFYEQYFGPGTRLTVT.

V is TRBV5-1 and J is TRBJ1-4, with 9 bases identical to TRBD1. Germline V gene data show CDR1 as SGHRS and CDR2 as YFSETQ. This CDR3 has 15 amino acids. Trimming took 3 bases from V and 5 from J; bases not matched to a gene: 5. This chain's CDR3 is CASSSYGTGNEKLFF. The CDR3 DNA reads as TGCGCCAGCAGCTCTTACGGGACAGGGAATGAAAAACTGTTTTTT. Full variable domain (missing parts from reference TRBV5-1 and TRBJ1-4): KAGVTQTPRYLIKTRGQQVTLSCSPISGHRSVSWYQQTPGQGLQFLFEYFSETQRNKGNFPGRFSGRQFSNSRSEMNVSTLELGDSALYLCASSSYGTGNEKLFFGSGTQLSVL.

The chain is built from TRBV5-1 and TRBJ2-3; 11 bases map to TRBD2. This CDR3 region has 18 residues. The ends lost 5 bases at V and 0 bases at J; junction bases unmatched: 11. Per germline, CDR1 SGHRS and CDR2 YFSETQ. The CDR3 region has the DNA TGCGCCAGCAGGACTAGCGGGGCCCCCATAACCAGCACAGATACGCAGTATTTT. It encodes CASRTSGAPITSTDTQYF.

The rearrangement uses TRBV15 and TRBJ2-3; 13 bases match TRBD2. The ends lost 0 bases at V and 5 bases at J; junction bases unmatched: 2. Germline CDR1 and CDR2: LNHNV and YYDKDF (reference sequence). This CDR3 comprises 16 residues. This CDR3 reads CATSRELAGGRDTQYF. CDR3 coding DNA: TGTGCCACCAGCAGAGAACTAGCGGGGGGGCGAGATACGCAGTATTTT.

V and J are TRBV10-1 and TRBJ1-2, with 8 bases that match TRBD1. The CDR3 length is 14 residues. The V and J ends lost 4 bases and 4 bases, in that order; junction bases with no gene match: 5. Germline V gene sequence: CDR1 WNHNN, CDR2 SYGVQD (reference sequence). The DNA for the CDR3 is TGCGCCAGCAGTGCAGGACAGGGAAGCTATGGCTACACCTTC. Protein: CASSAGQGSYGYTF.

The CDR3 region has the DNA TGTGCCAGCACACCTTATTCCAGGGGGTCTGATGGCTACACCTTC. Translating it yields CASTPYSRGSDGYTF. V and J are TRBV28 and TRBJ1-2; 7 bases fit TRBD1. Unmatched junction bases numbered 14, after V lost 7 bases and J lost 6 bases. The germline CDR1 and CDR2 sequences are MDHEN and SYDVKM. This CDR3 comprises 15 residues.